This T cell receptor beta chain came from a study of blood T cell repertoires in COVID-19. Study-level information: Nucleic acid was either cDNA or gDNA, and it came from T cells, B-cell-depleted T cells, or PBMCs.

Here immunoSEQ multiplex PCR was the method, and the copy in TCRdb shows in-frame clones only, minus some. The table includes 220,000 or so clones, over 60% detected once. V shed 0 bases and J 9 bases; nucleotides not matched to a gene: 7. The CDR3 spans 15 residues. Germline loops: CDR1 SGDLS, CDR2 YYNGEE. The chain is built from TRBV9 and TRBJ2-1; 9 bases are a match to TRBD2. Sequencing used peripheral blood. The receptor comes from a woman aged 70-85 years with acute or convalescent COVID-19. This chain's CDR3 is CASSVEKVAGVEQFF. The CDR3 DNA sequence: TGTGCCAGCAGCGTAGAGAAGGTAGCGGGGGTTGAGCAGTTCTTC.